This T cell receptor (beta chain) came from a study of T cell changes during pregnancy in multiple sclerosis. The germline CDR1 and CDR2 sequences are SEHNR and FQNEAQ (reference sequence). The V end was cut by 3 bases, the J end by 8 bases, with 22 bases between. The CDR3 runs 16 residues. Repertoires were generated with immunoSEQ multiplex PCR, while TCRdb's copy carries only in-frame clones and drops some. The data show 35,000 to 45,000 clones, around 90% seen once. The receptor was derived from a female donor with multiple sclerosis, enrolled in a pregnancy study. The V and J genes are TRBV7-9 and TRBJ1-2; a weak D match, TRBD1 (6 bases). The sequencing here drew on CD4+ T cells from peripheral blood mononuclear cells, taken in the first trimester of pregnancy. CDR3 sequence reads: CASSFRDTRTLGGYTF. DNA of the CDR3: TGTGCCAGCAGCTTCCGGGACACCCGAACCCTGGGGGGCTACACCTTC.